This paragraph reports one TCR beta chain. Its antigen target is currently unknown. Per-nucleotide qualities are absent, and no much larger clonotype sits a single base away. TCRbeta CDR3 regions were amplified from genomic DNA using the immunoSEQ Assay, a bias-controlled multiplex PCR. On the study's bioinformatics: Nucleated cell counts per sample were estimated from amplification of reference gene primers within the assay. To quantify the absolute abundance of each unique TCRbeta CDR3 rearrangement, sequence reads were collapsed and filtered. For each sample, productive Simpson clonality was calculated as the square root of Simpson's diversity index across productive rearrangements. TCRdb re-hosts the immuneACCESS table, in-frame sequences only. Its copies lack some clones; in the studies checked, an unresolved V gene accounts for under half of them, and the cause for the rest is not known. V and J calls and clone size are given by that table; D and trimming were obtained from the DNA. This sample holds over 250,000 clones; approximately 89% were observed only once. The ten largest clones capture around 2.5% of the sample.

Whole blood was collected in K2EDTA tubes by collaborating institutions according to the institutions' own protocols. For TCRbeta analysis, collaborators shipped samples in one of three forms: frozen whole blood, isolated PBMCs, or DNA extracted from either of those sample types. The data originate from a study of blood T cell repertoires in COVID-19 (dated by TCRdb to 2019 to 2021). Turning to the overall study: Collaborator samples came from the United States, Italy and Spain and covered acute and convalescent phases of COVID-19. Where available, HLA class I and class II types were obtained from metadata supplied by the sample provider rather than from assay-based typing. Nearly every sample came with metadata listing a de-identified subject ID, COVID-19 status, age in years and sex. The dataset comprised deeply sampled blood TCRbeta repertoires from subjects exposed to, actively infected with, or recovered from COVID-19. The samples were drawn from the first 160 participants of the ongoing ImmuneRACE study and from 950 to 1,500 subjects provided by 6 global collaborators. The material from the prospective study consisted of cDNA or gDNA derived from T cells, B-cell-depleted T cells, or PBMCs. The repertoires were released in a freely available public database meant as a resource for research on the immune response to SARS-CoV-2. Beyond this particular receptor, the publication reports: The quantity of clinical and demographic metadata differed by source and by participant and was supplied without curation.

The V and J ends are trimmed by 1 base and 0 bases, leaving 11 bases between them. The CDR3 holds 16 amino acids from the cysteine to the phenylalanine. The retained sequence is limited to the CDR3, 48 bases, with the frame set at the first base. Sequences SGDLS (CDR1) and YYNGEE (CDR2) are obtained from the germline V gene. This TCR was sampled from a woman between 50 and 59 years old with acute or convalescent COVID-19. The sequenced material came from peripheral blood. The receptor chain draws on TRBV9 and TRBJ1-3; the D segment could be TRBD1, given 5 matching bases. The bases read TGTGCCAGCAGCGTATCCCAGGGATTCTCTGGAAACACCATATATTTT. This gives the protein CASSVSQGFSGNTIYF.